Sequencing of this T cell receptor beta chain was carried out in a study of PD-L1 blockade in urothelial cancer. In the study overall: At 6 weeks and at 3 weeks (second dose) after treatment start, blood was analyzed.

The protocol was immunoSEQ multiplex PCR, while the TCRdb copy is restricted to in-frame clones and leaves out a portion. The sample includes 85,000 to 130,000 clones, about 91% of them seen just once. Between 1 and 8 samples per patient were obtained, pretreatment and on-treatment. Germline CDR1 MGHDK, CDR2 SYGVNS. The CDR3 is made up of 15 amino acids. V was cut by 5 bases and J by 0 bases, with 11 bases left in between. The count of this clone is one. V usage is TRBV25-1 and J usage is TRBJ1-3; D is undetermined. This specimen was PBMCs, taken around atezolizumab (anti-PD-L1) treatment. The receptor was derived from a woman aged 80 or over with urothelial cancer. The CDR3 nucleotides read TGTGCCAGCAGTCCTGCAGGAAGCTCTGGAAACACCATATATTTT. This gives the protein CASSPAGSSGNTIYF.